This T cell receptor beta chain originates from a study of shared clonotypes between healthy human individuals. Clones were sequenced by immunoSEQ multiplex PCR, and TCRdb holds only the in-frame ones, with some missing. The repertoire includes 2 million to 2.5 million clones, more than 80% of them detected once, and 0.35% to 0.5% sits in the top ten. Losses at the gene ends were 4 bases for V and 5 bases for J; bases not matched to a gene: 7. Germline V lookup: CDR1 LGHNA, CDR2 YNFKEQ. The CDR3 totals 15 residues. This rearrangement joins TRBV4-2 to TRBJ2-3; 9 bases line up with TRBD1. This TCR was sampled from a man younger than 30 in good health. Some clones in this sample may be carry-over from other donors' samples. The sample taken for sequencing was naive CD4+ T cells from PBMCs. Subset meaning: CD45RA+ positively selected. For the CDR3, the DNA is TGTGCCAGCAGCCTCGGGACAGGGTATGAAGATACGCAGTATTTT. Its protein is CASSLGTGYEDTQYF.